A selection of T cell receptor beta chains follows, all from one sample in a study of blood T cells in healthy people across ages. Via MiXCR, TCRdb re-called the 5' RACE reads, giving one row per CDR3 protein. The sample lists about 640,000 distinct CDR3 sequences; 40% to 45% were seen once. Material for sequencing was blood. These receptors came from a man at least 80 years old in good health. Each CDR3 is given with its conserved first and last residue. A D gene is named only where the DNA matches it firmly. Clone size is given for some rows only: seen once, a few or many times, or a class if the clone is expanded.

clone size	CDR3 length	V gene	D gene	J gene	CDR3 protein	CDR3 DNA
few	14	TRBV6-5	TRBD1	TRBJ1-2	CASGYRQGPYGYTF	TGTGCCAGCGGCTATAGACAGGGTCCCTATGGCTACACCTTC
many	14	TRBV5-8	TRBD2	TRBJ2-5	CASSLAVAGETQYF	TGTGCCAGCAGCTTGGCCGTAGCGGGAGAGACCCAGTACTTC
NA	16	TRBV15	TRBD2	TRBJ2-4	CATSRDRRGGKNIQYF	TGTGCCACCAGCAGAGATCGCCGGGGGGGCAAAAACATTCAGTACTTC
many	13	TRBV28	NA	TRBJ2-7	CATGQQPSDEQYF	TGTGCCACCGGACAGCAACCCTCGGACGAGCAGTACTTC
NA	15	TRBV6-2/TRBV6-3	TRBD2	TRBJ2-7	CASRSLADRFYEQYF	TGTGCCAGCAGGTCTCTAGCGGATCGTTTCTACGAGCAGTACTTC
many	11	TRBV29-1	TRBD1	TRBJ2-7	CSVGQGQEQYF	TGCAGCGTTGGACAGGGTCAAGAGCAGTACTTC
NA	16	TRBV6-2/TRBV6-3	TRBD2	TRBJ2-1	CASSSPVAGGYNEQFF	TGTGCCAGCAGTTCCCCCGTAGCGGGAGGCTACAATGAGCAGTTCTTC
NA	13	TRBV7-2	NA	TRBJ2-7	CASSRQFTYEQYF	TGTGCCAGCAGCCGACAGTTCACCTACGAGCAGTACTTC
NA	14	TRBV18	NA	TRBJ1-5	CASSPGGKAQPQHF	TGTGCCAGCTCACCAGGGGGGAAAGCTCAGCCCCAGCATTTT
NA	13	TRBV12-3/TRBV12-4	NA	TRBJ1-2	CASTFVFLGGYTF	TGTGCCAGCACCTTTGTTTTTTTGGGTGGCTACACCTTC
NA	13	TRBV6-5	NA	TRBJ1-2	CASRPQDRDGYTF	TGTGCCAGCAGACCCCAGGACAGAGATGGCTACACCTTC
NA	16	TRBV4-2	NA	TRBJ2-6	CASSPPYGEGANVLTF	TGTGCCAGCAGCCCCCCTTACGGAGAAGGGGCCAACGTCCTGACTTTC
NA	13	TRBV11-2	TRBD2	TRBJ2-5	CASKPGLMGTQYF	TGTGCCAGCAAGCCGGGACTAATGGGGACCCAGTACTTC
few	14	TRBV28	NA	TRBJ1-1	CASRLDGGGAEAFF	TGTGCCAGCAGACTCGACGGAGGTGGGGCTGAAGCTTTCTTT
NA	14	TRBV7-8	NA	TRBJ2-3	CASSLSGFGDTQYF	TGTGCCAGCAGCCTGAGCGGTTTCGGAGATACGCAGTATTTT
NA	17	TRBV27	TRBD1	TRBJ2-5	CASSRRQGFQYQETQYF	TGTGCCAGCAGCCGACGACAGGGGTTTCAGTACCAAGAGACCCAGTACTTC
NA	15	TRBV4-2	TRBD1	TRBJ2-7	CASSTRQGGTYEQNF	TGTGCCAGCAGCACCCGACAGGGCGGAACCTACGAGCAGAACTTC
few	13	TRBV7-9	NA	TRBJ2-7	CASSLSTEYEQYF	TGTGCCAGCAGCTTAAGTACGGAATACGAGCAGTACTTC
NA	16	TRBV28	TRBD2	TRBJ2-3	CASSPYSGRRRDTQYF	TGTGCCAGCAGCCCTTATAGCGGGAGACGACGAGATACGCAGTATTTT
NA	17	TRBV7-2	NA	TRBJ2-5	CASARTGGRTLQETQYF	TGTGCCAGCGCTCGCACTGGGGGACGGACCCTCCAAGAGACCCAGTACTTC
NA	15	TRBV25-1	NA	TRBJ1-4	CASSEFSGGPEKLFF	TGTGCCAGCAGTGAATTCTCGGGGGGCCCCGAAAAACTGTTTTTT
once	13	TRBV20-1	TRBD1	TRBJ2-1	CSAPGQEPNEQFF	TGCAGTGCTCCGGGACAGGAGCCCAATGAGCAGTTCTTC
NA	15	TRBV5-4	NA	TRBJ2-6	CASSQWTPGANVLTF	TGTGCCAGCAGCCAATGGACTCCTGGGGCCAACGTCCTGACTTTC
NA	16	TRBV7-8	TRBD2	TRBJ2-7	CASSLGVAGVNDEQYF	TGTGCCAGCAGCCTGGGAGTAGCGGGAGTTAATGACGAGCAGTACTTC
NA	12	TRBV20-1	NA	TRBJ1-1	CSAKTGGTEAFF	TGCAGTGCTAAAACCGGGGGCACTGAAGCTTTCTTT
many	15	TRBV7-9	NA	TRBJ2-5	CASSVGTGTIETQYF	TGTGCCAGCAGCGTCGGAACCGGGACAATAGAGACCCAGTACTTC
NA	14	TRBV4-3	NA	TRBJ2-2	CASKPGAGTGELFF	TGCGCCAGCAAACCGGGGGCGGGGACCGGGGAGCTGTTTTTT
few	16	TRBV24-1	TRBD1	TRBJ2-3	CATSDLPGTDTDTQYF	TGTGCCACCAGTGATTTGCCTGGGACAGACACAGATACGCAGTATTTT
NA	13	TRBV7-8	NA	TRBJ2-7	CASSLALTYEQYF	TGTGCCAGCAGCTTAGCCCTTACCTACGAGCAGTACTTC
NA	12	TRBV29-1	NA	TRBJ1-4	CSVRASGEKLFF	TGCAGCGTCCGGGCTTCAGGAGAAAAACTGTTTTTT
NA	11	TRBV6-2/TRBV6-3	NA	TRBJ2-1	CASSYRSEQFF	TGTGCCAGCAGTTATCGTAGTGAGCAGTTCTTC
NA	13	TRBV3-1	NA	TRBJ2-2	CASKGVNTGELFF	TGTGCCAGCAAGGGGGTGAACACCGGGGAGCTGTTTTTT
NA	13	TRBV3-1	NA	TRBJ2-1	CASSQDPRETQFF	TGTGCCAGCAGCCAAGATCCCCGGGAGACCCAGTTCTTC
few	16	TRBV7-6	NA	TRBJ1-6	CASSLALSGRRSPLHF	TGTGCCAGCAGCTTAGCGCTGTCGGGGCGACGGTCACCCCTCCACTTT
few	15	TRBV7-2	TRBD1	TRBJ2-3	CASSLVGQGTDTQYF	TGTGCCAGCAGCTTAGTGGGACAGGGCACAGATACGCAGTATTTT
NA	15	TRBV20-1	TRBD2	TRBJ2-1	CSALVVGGSYNEQFF	TGCAGTGCCCTTGTAGTGGGGGGGTCCTACAATGAGCAGTTCTTC
many	15	TRBV4-3	NA	TRBJ2-3	CASSAGVVSTDTQYF	TGCGCCAGCAGCGCAGGGGTTGTGAGCACAGATACGCAGTATTTT
NA	13	TRBV20-1	TRBD1	TRBJ2-7	CSAPGQGRREQYF	TGCAGTGCCCCGGGACAGGGGCGTCGGGAGCAGTACTTC
NA	14	TRBV4-3	NA	TRBJ2-3	CASSPEEGTDTQYF	TGCGCCAGCAGCCCTGAAGAGGGAACAGATACGCAGTATTTT
few	17	TRBV6-2/TRBV6-3	TRBD2	TRBJ2-5	CASSPLGLAENVETQYF	TGTGCCAGCAGTCCCTTGGGCCTAGCGGAGAACGTTGAGACCCAGTACTTC
NA	17	TRBV12-5	NA	TRBJ1-4	CASGLLPPPATNEKLFF	TGTGCTAGTGGTTTGCTCCCCCCCCCTGCAACTAATGAAAAACTGTTTTTT
NA	16	TRBV11-2	NA	TRBJ2-7	CASSEDSGGAPYEQYF	TGTGCCAGCAGTGAGGATAGTGGGGGGGCCCCCTACGAGCAGTACTTC
NA	13	TRBV6-2/TRBV6-3	NA	TRBJ2-1	CASSYTGIGEQFF	TGTGCCAGCAGTTACACAGGCATCGGTGAGCAGTTCTTC
many	17	TRBV4-1	TRBD2	TRBJ2-3	CASSQEIQRGLTDTQYF	TGCGCCAGCAGCCAAGAGATCCAGCGGGGGCTCACAGATACGCAGTATTTT
few	15	TRBV4-2	NA	TRBJ2-7	CASSQAGQLGYEQYF	TGTGCCAGCAGCCAAGCCGGCCAGCTAGGCTACGAGCAGTACTTC
NA	14	TRBV27	NA	TRBJ2-2	CASRKNANTGELFF	TGTGCCAGCAGAAAGAACGCGAACACCGGGGAGCTGTTTTTT
few	16	TRBV12-3/TRBV12-4	TRBD1	TRBJ1-5	CASSVLTGGRIQPQHF	TGTGCCAGCAGTGTTTTAACAGGGGGCAGGATACAGCCCCAGCATTTT
NA	14	TRBV25-1	NA	TRBJ1-1	CASSDIPENTEAFF	TGTGCCAGCAGTGATATCCCGGAGAACACTGAAGCTTTCTTT
NA	14	TRBV12-3/TRBV12-4	TRBD1	TRBJ2-2	CASRQGLNTGELFF	TGTGCCAGCCGACAGGGGCTTAACACCGGGGAGCTGTTTTTT
once	15	TRBV10-3	NA	TRBJ2-1	CAISRLKDSYNEQFF	TGTGCCATCAGCAGACTAAAGGACAGCTACAATGAGCAGTTCTTC
NA	14	TRBV11-2	NA	TRBJ2-5	CASSFTGRKETQYF	TGTGCCAGCAGCTTCACAGGGCGTAAGGAGACCCAGTACTTC
NA	13	TRBV28	NA	TRBJ1-2	CACAVDRLAGYTF	TGTGCCTGCGCCGTCGACCGTCTGGCTGGCTACACCTTC
many	13	TRBV29-1	TRBD1	TRBJ2-2	CSVEQGANGELFF	TGCAGCGTTGAACAGGGGGCAAACGGGGAGCTGTTTTTT
NA	15	TRBV12-3/TRBV12-4	NA	TRBJ2-4	CASSLSGEAKNIQYF	TGTGCCAGCAGTTTGTCAGGAGAAGCCAAAAACATTCAGTACTTC
NA	14	TRBV6-4	NA	TRBJ1-1	CASRPDNLNTEAFF	TGTGCCAGCAGACCCGACAACCTGAACACTGAAGCTTTCTTT
NA	15	TRBV7-9	TRBD1	TRBJ2-1	CASSLFGTGGYEQFF	TGTGCCAGCAGCTTATTCGGGACAGGGGGCTATGAGCAGTTCTTC
NA	14	TRBV5-1	TRBD1	TRBJ2-5	CASSLGQGIGEQYF	TGCGCCAGCAGCCTGGGACAGGGGATCGGAGAGCAGTACTTC